The 7 T cell receptor beta chains below come from one sample, sequenced in a study of blood T cell repertoires in COVID-19. Assay: immunoSEQ multiplex PCR; the TCRdb copy retains only in-frame clones and omits some. The table lists 250,000 to 400,000 clones, 85% to 90% of them singletons. Sequenced material: peripheral blood. The receptors come from a woman aged 30 to 39 with COVID-19, enrolled during active disease.

The J gene is TRBJ1-1, the V gene TRBV7-3, with D possibly TRBD1 on 5 matching bases. Germline lookup yields CDR1 SGHTA and CDR2 FQGTGA. This CDR3 is built from 13 residues. V was shortened by 2 bases and J by 1 base, with 5 bases between the two germline ends. The CDR3 DNA follows: TGTGCCAGCAGCTTAGGACAGAACACTGAAGCTTTCTTT. Translated, it gives CASSLGQNTEAFF. Together with reference TRBV7-3 and TRBJ1-1, the CDR3 gives the full variable domain: GAGVSQTPSNKVTEKGKYVELRCDPISGHTALYWYRQSLGQGPEFLIYFQGTGAADDSGLPNDRFFAVRPEGSVSTLKIQRTERGDSAVYLCASSLGQNTEAFFGQGTRLTVV.

The J gene is TRBJ2-7, the V gene TRBV5-1; 9 bases are a match to TRBD2. The V and J ends lost 5 bases and 4 bases, in that order; junction bases with no gene match: 7. CDR3 length equals 14 residues. Germline V CDR1 and CDR2: SGHRS, YFSETQ. CDR3 nucleotides: TGCGCCAGCAGTGGCGGTAGCGGGAGTTACGAGCAGTACTTC. Encoded protein: CASSGGSGSYEQYF.

The chain is built from TRBV14 and TRBJ2-7; 9 bases match TRBD1. V trimming: 4 bases; J trimming: 5 bases; junction bases outside the gene matches: 9. CDR3 size: 15 residues. Looked up from germline, CDR1 is SGHDN and CDR2 is FVKESK. CDR3 amino acids: CASSRSPGQGHEQYF. CDR3 DNA: TGTGCCAGCAGCCGGTCCCCGGGACAGGGCCACGAGCAGTACTTC.

The CDR3 loop reads CASSAPLNTGRAGELFF. The DNA of the CDR3 is TGTGCCAGCAGCGCACCCCTTAACACAGGGAGGGCCGGGGAGCTGTTTTTT. The chain combines TRBV9 with TRBJ2-2; weak D call: TRBD2 (7 bases). This CDR3 is built from 17 residues. Looked up from germline, CDR1 is SGDLS and CDR2 is YYNGEE. Trimming removed 3 bases from V and 6 bases from J, with 21 bases in between.

This clone was seen a few times. CDR3 in DNA: TGTGCCAGCAGTTTCGTGAACACTGAAGCTTTCTTT. This translates into CASSFVNTEAFF. The chain joins TRBV12-3 or TRBV12-4 to TRBJ1-1; D is ambiguous. There are 12 residues in the CDR3. The germline V and J ends were trimmed by 3 bases and 0 bases, with 2 bases remaining between them.

The chain combines TRBV9 with TRBJ1-3, with D possibly TRBD1 on 6 matching bases. The length of the CDR3 is 15 residues. V lost 3 bases to trimming and J lost 0 bases, with 10 bases between them. Germline V lookup: CDR1 SGDLS, CDR2 YYNGEE. The CDR3 nucleotides are TGTGCCAGCAGCGGTCGGGACATCTCTGGAAACACCATATATTTT. It is translated as CASSGRDISGNTIYF.

The sample holds a few counts of this clone. The rearrangement links TRBV11-2 to TRBJ2-1; 7 nucleotides agree with TRBD2. From germline, CDR1 is SGHAT and CDR2 FQNNGV. Trimming cost V 5 bases and J 15 bases; bases outside gene matches: 16. CDR3 size: 14 residues. The CDR3 sequence: CASSPLRGGRDLFF. The CDR3 DNA reads TGTGCCAGCAGCCCCCTTCGCGGAGGGAGGGATCTGTTCTTC. The full variable domain, rest sourced from reference TRBV11-2 and TRBJ2-1, is EAGVAQSPRYKIIEKRQSVAFWCNPISGHATLYWYQQILGQGPKLLIQFQNNGVVDDSQLPKDRFSAERLKGVDSTLKIQPAKLEDSAVYLCASSPLRGGRDLFFGPGTRLTVL.